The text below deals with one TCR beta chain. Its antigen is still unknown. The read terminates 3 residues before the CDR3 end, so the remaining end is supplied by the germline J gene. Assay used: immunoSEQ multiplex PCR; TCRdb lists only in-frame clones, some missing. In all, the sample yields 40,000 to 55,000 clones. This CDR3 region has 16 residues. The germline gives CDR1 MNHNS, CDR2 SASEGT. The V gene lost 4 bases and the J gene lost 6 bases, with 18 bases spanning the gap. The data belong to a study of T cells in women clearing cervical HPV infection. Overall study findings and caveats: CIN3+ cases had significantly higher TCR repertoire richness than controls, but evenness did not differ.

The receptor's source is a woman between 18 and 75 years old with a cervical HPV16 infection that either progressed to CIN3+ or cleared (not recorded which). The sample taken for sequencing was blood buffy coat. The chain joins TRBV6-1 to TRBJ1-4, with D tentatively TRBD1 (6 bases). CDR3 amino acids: CASSAPTGGVDEKLFF. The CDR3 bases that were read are TGTGCCAGCAGTGCACCCACGGGGGGCGTAGATGAAAAA.